The rows below give T cell receptor beta chains drawn from one sample of a study of blood T cell repertoires in COVID-19. Only in-frame clones appear in the TCRdb table, and some are missing; sequencing was by immunoSEQ multiplex PCR. The table shows fewer than 80,000 clones, with around 80% occurring only once. Input material: peripheral blood. These receptors were obtained from a man in his sixties with COVID-19, enrolled during active disease. The CDR3 runs from the conserved cysteine through the conserved F or W. The order of the fields is V gene, clone size, D gene, J gene, CDR3 protein, CDR3 DNA. D genes are given only for firm matches. For some rows the clone size is stated as once, few or many, or as a class when expanded; others skip it.

>TRBV11-2|-|TRBD1|TRBJ2-5
CASSSRPRGQQETQYF
TGTGCCAGCAGCTCGCGACCTCGGGGACAGCAAGAGACCCAGTACTTC
>TRBV30|once|-|TRBJ2-1
CAWSPLGHHEQFF
TGTGCCTGGAGTCCCCTGGGACATCATGAGCAGTTCTTC
>TRBV11-2|-|-|TRBJ1-4
CASSLDWAGTNEKLFF
TGTGCCAGCAGCTTAGATTGGGCGGGAACTAATGAAAAACTGTTTTTT
>TRBV9|-|TRBD2|TRBJ2-3
CASSVEVAGPLRGTQYF
TGTGCCAGCAGCGTAGAGGTAGCGGGACCCTTAAGGGGTACGCAGTATTTT
>TRBV7-3|once|-|TRBJ1-2
CASTSNGDKNYGYTF
TGTGCCAGCACCTCTAACGGGGACAAAAACTATGGCTACACCTTC
>TRBV30|few|-|TRBJ2-1
CAWNAEVPFYNEQFF
TGTGCCTGGAATGCAGAGGTCCCATTCTACAATGAGCAGTTCTTC
>TRBV7-6|-|TRBD1|TRBJ2-2
CASSEWTGWAGELFF
TGTGCCAGCAGCGAATGGACAGGGTGGGCCGGGGAGCTGTTTTTT
>TRBV11-3|-|-|TRBJ2-5
CASSFQGGETQYF
TGTGCCAGCAGCTTCCAGGGGGGAGAGACCCAGTACTTC
>TRBV5-4|once|-|TRBJ2-7
CASTELGLDVYF
TGTGCCAGCACCGAATTGGGACTGGATGTGTACTTC
>TRBV5-6|-|-|TRBJ2-1
CASSWGLNEQFF
TGTGCCAGCAGCTGGGGGCTCAATGAGCAGTTCTTC
>TRBV9|once|TRBD2|TRBJ2-1
CASSVEGTSFNEQFF
TGTGCCAGCAGCGTAGAAGGGACTAGCTTCAATGAGCAGTTCTTC
>TRBV9|-|-|TRBJ2-7
CASSASSGAYEQYF
TGTGCCAGCAGCGCTTCATCGGGAGCTTACGAGCAGTACTTC
>TRBV7-7|few|TRBD2|TRBJ2-2
CASSAQLAGGSGELFF
TGTGCCAGCAGCGCCCAACTAGCGGGAGGTTCCGGGGAGCTGTTTTTT
>TRBV28|-|TRBD1|TRBJ1-1
CASKVPGQGWTEAFF
TGTGCCAGCAAGGTCCCGGGACAGGGTTGGACTGAAGCTTTCTTT
>TRBV27|-|-|TRBJ2-6
CASSLSSGANVLTF
TGTGCCAGCAGTCTGAGCTCTGGGGCCAACGTCCTGACTTTC
>TRBV9|-|TRBD1|TRBJ2-7
CASSADGTGKHEQYF
TGTGCCAGCAGCGCTGACGGGACAGGGAAACACGAGCAGTACTTC
>TRBV7-3|-|TRBD1|TRBJ2-7
CASSLGQGAQQYF
TGTGCCAGCAGTCTCGGACAGGGGGCGCAGCAGTACTTC